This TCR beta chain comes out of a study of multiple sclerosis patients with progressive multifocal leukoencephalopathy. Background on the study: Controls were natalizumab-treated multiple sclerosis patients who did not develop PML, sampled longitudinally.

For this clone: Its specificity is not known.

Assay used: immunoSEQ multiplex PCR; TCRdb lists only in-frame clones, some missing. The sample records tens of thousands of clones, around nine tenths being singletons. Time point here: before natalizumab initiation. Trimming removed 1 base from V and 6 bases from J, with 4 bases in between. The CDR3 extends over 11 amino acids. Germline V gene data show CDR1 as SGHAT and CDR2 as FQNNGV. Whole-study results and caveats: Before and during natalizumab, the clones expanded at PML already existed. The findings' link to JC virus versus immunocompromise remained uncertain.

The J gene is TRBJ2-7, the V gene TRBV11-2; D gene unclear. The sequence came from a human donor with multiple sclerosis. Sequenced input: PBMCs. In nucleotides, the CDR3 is TGTGCCAGCAGCTTAGGAGTCGAGCAGTACTTC. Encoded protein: CASSLGVEQYF.